What follows describes a single T cell receptor beta chain. What it binds is not known. The CDR3 runs 10 residues. V was cut by 6 bases and J by 5 bases, with 1 base left in between. Germline V gene lookup returns CDR1 MNHNS and CDR2 SASEGT. Stated treatment: approximately 10-day PBMC culture with coronavirus spike peptide pools or control peptides (ViraFEST assay). The Oncomine TCR Beta short-read assay was applied to DNA of cultured CD4+ T cells. TCRdb re-analysed the PCR reads in MiXCR, keeping a single row per CDR3 protein. The profile shows about 14,000 distinct CDR3 sequences, about 31% of them singletons. These data belong to a study of vaccination and CD4 T cells after COVID-19.

J is TRBJ1-4 and V is TRBV6-1; D not resolved. This receptor was identified in a human donor with COVID-19. The specimen was cultured CD4+ T cells from blood. Here the CDR3 reads CASRNEKLFF. CDR3 nucleotides: TGTGCCAGCAGAAATGAAAAACTGTTTTTT.